The clone carrying this TCR beta chain has more than one count but fewer than ten. Its antigen is still unknown. These data are taken from a study of beta chain features in type 1 diabetes. General study findings and limits: Any role of HLA type in TCRB rearrangement remained unresolved here. Relative to healthy donors, patients appeared to have naive, central memory and Treg TCRB repertoires that were more similar. For Type 1 diabetes patients, all four CD4+ subsets carried TCRB CDR3s that were moderately but significantly shorter.

All of the isolated RNA was reverse transcribed, so expressed TCRB transcripts were sequenced. Produced via immunoSEQ multiplex PCR; TCRdb's table is partial and in-frame only. Here the sample spans tens of thousands of clones, 35% to 50% being singletons. The receptor's source is a man aged 25-40 years with type 1 diabetes. What was sequenced was Tregs from blood.

The CDR3 DNA sequence: TGTGCCAGCAGCCAGGGGAACTACAATGAGCAGTTCTTC. Translation gives CASSQGNYNEQFF. The chain recombines TRBV6-1 with TRBJ2-1, with D perhaps TRBD1 (6 bases). This CDR3 comprises 13 residues. V gave up 6 bases and J gave up 3 bases, with 9 bases separating them. The germline CDR1 and CDR2 sequences are MNHNS and SASEGT.